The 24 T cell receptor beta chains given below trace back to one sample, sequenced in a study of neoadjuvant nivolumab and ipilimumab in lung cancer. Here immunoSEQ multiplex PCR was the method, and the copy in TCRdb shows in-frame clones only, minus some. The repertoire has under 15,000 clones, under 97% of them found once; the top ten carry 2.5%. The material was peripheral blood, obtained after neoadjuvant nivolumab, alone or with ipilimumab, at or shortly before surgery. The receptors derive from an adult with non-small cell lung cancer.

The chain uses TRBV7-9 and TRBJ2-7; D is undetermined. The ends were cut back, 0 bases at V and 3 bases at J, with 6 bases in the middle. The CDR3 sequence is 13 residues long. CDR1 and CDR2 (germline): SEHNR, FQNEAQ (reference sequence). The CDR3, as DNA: TGTGCCAGCAGCTTAGCTTCGTACTACGAGCAGTACTTC. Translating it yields CASSLASYYEQYF.

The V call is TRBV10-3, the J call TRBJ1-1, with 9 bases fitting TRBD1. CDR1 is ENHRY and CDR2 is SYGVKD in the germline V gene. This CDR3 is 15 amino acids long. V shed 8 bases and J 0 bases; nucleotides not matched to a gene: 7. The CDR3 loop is CAIGTGGGMNTEAFF. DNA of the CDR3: TGTGCCATCGGTACAGGGGGCGGGATGAACACTGAAGCTTTCTTT.

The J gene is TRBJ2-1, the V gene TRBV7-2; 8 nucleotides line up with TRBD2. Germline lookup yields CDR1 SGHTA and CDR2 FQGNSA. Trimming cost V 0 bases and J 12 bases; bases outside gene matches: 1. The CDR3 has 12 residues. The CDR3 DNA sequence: TGTGCCAGCAGCTTAGCCAGCGGGAGGCAGTTCTTC. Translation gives CASSLASGRQFF.

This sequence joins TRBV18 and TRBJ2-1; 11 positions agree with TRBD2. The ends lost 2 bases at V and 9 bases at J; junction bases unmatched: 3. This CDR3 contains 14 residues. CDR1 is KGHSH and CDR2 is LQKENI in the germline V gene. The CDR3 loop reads CASSPVTSGTEQFF. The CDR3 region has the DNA TGTGCCAGCTCACCAGTGACTAGCGGGACTGAGCAGTTCTTC.

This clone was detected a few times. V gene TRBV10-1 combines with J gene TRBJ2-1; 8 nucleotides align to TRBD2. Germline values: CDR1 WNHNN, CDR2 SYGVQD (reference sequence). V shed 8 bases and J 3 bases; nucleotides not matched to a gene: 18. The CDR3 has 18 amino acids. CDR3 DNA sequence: TGCGCCAGCTCTGAAGATGCGGGCGGGAGGACTCTCTACAATGAGCAGTTCTTC. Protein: CASSEDAGGRTLYNEQFF.

CDR3 protein: CAISELEYSGNTIYF. In nucleotides, the CDR3 is TGTGCCATCAGTGAGCTTGAGTACTCTGGAAACACCATATATTTT. The chain couples TRBV10-3 to TRBJ1-3; D remains unclear. The CDR3 is 15 residues long. Deletions cut 2 bases from V and 0 bases from J, with 8 bases between. Germline values: CDR1 ENHRY, CDR2 SYGVKD.

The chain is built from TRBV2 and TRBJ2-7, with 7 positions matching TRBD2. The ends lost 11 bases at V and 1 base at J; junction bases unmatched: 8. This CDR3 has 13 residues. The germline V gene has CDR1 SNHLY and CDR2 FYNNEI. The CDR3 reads CAGKRDTSYEQYF. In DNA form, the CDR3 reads TGTGCCGGAAAGCGGGATACATCCTACGAGCAGTACTTC.

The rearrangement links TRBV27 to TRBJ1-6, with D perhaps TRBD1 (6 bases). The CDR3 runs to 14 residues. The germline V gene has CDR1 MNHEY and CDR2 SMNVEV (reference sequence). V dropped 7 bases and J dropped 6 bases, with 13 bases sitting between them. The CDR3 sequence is CASTLTGPNSPLHF. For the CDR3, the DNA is TGTGCCAGCACCCTGACAGGTCCTAATTCACCCCTCCACTTT.

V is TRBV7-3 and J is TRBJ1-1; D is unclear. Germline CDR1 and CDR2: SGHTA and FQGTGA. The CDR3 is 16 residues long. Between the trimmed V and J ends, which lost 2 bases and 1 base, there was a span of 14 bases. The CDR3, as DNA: TGTGCCAGCAGCTTAGTCGCGGTATTCCCGAACACTGAAGCTTTCTTT. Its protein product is CASSLVAVFPNTEAFF. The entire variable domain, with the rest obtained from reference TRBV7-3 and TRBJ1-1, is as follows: GAGVSQTPSNKVTEKGKYVELRCDPISGHTALYWYRQSLGQGPEFLIYFQGTGAADDSGLPNDRFFAVRPEGSVSTLKIQRTERGDSAVYLCASSLVAVFPNTEAFFGQGTRLTVV.

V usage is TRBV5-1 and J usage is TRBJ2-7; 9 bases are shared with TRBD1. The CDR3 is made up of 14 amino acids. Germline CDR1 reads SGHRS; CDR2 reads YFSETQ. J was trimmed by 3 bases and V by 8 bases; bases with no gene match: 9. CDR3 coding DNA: TGCGCCAGTTATATGGGACAGGGCAACTACGAGCAGTACTTC. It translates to CASYMGQGNYEQYF.

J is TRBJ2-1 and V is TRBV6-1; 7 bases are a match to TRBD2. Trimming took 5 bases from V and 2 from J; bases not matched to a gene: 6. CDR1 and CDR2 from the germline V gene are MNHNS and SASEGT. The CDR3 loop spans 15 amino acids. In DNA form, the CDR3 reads TGTGCCAGCAGTACCACTAGCGAACCCTACAATGAGCAGTTCTTC. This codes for CASSTTSEPYNEQFF.

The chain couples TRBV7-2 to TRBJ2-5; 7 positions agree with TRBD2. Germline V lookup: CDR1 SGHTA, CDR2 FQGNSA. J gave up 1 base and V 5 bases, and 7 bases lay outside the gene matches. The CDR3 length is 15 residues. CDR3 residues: CASSAPGLPQETQYF. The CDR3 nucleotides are TGTGCCAGCAGCGCTCCGGGACTACCCCAAGAGACCCAGTACTTC.

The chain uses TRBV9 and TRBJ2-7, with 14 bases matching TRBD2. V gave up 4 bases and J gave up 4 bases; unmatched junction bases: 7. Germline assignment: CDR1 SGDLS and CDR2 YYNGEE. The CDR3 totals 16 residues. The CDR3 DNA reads TGTGCCAGCAGCACACGGACTAGCGGGAGGATGTACGAGCAGTACTTC. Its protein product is CASSTRTSGRMYEQYF. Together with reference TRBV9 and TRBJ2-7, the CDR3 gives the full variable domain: DSGVTQTPKHLITATGQRVTLRCSPRSGDLSVYWYQQSLDQGLQFLIQYYNGEERAKGNILERFSAQQFPDLHSELNLSSLELGDSALYFCASSTRTSGRMYEQYFGPGTRLTVT.

In DNA form, the CDR3 reads TGCGCCAGCAGTGAGTACCAGGGAATACATTACGAGCAGTACTTC. It yields the protein CASSEYQGIHYEQYF. This sequence joins TRBV10-2 and TRBJ2-7, with D possibly TRBD1 on 5 matching bases. The CDR3 totals 15 residues. V was clipped by 1 base and J by 4 bases, with 14 bases between them. Germline V gives CDR1 WSHSY, CDR2 SAAADI.

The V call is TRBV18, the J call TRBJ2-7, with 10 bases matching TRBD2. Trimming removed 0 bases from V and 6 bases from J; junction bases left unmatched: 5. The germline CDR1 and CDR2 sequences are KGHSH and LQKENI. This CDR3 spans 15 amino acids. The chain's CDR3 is CASSPPASGSSEQYF. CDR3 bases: TGTGCCAGCTCACCACCGGCTAGCGGGAGTTCCGAGCAGTACTTC.

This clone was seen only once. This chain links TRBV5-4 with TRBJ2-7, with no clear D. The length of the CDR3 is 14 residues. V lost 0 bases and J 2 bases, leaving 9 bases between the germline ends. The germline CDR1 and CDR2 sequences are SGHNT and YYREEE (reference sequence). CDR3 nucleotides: TGTGCCAGCAGCTTGGGTACACACCCCTACGAGCAGTACTTC. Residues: CASSLGTHPYEQYF.

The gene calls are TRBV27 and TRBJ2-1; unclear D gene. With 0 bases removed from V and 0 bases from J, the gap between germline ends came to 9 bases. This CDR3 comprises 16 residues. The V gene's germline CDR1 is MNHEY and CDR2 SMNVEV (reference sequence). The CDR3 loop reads CASSLSAESSYNEQFF. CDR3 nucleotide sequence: TGTGCCAGCAGTTTATCGGCGGAGAGCTCCTACAATGAGCAGTTCTTC.

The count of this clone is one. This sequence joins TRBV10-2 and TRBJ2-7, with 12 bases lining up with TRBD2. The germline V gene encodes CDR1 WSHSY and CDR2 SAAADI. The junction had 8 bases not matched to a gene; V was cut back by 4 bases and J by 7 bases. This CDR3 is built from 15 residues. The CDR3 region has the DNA TGCGCCAGCAGTGGTTGGGGACTAGCGGGTCGGGAGCAGTACTTC. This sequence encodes CASSGWGLAGREQYF.

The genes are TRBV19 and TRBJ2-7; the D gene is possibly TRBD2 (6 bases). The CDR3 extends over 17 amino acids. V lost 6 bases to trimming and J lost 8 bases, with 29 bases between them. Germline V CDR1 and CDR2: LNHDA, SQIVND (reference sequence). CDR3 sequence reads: CASSPYSPISGYGKQYF. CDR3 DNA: TGTGCCAGTAGCCCCTATTCCCCGATTAGCGGATATGGCAAGCAGTACTTC.

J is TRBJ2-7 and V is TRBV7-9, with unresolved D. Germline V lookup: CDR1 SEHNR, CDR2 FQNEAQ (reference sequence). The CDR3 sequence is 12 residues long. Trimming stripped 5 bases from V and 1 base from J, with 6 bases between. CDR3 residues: CASSPPSYEQYF. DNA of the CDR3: TGTGCCAGCAGCCCCCCGTCCTACGAGCAGTACTTC.

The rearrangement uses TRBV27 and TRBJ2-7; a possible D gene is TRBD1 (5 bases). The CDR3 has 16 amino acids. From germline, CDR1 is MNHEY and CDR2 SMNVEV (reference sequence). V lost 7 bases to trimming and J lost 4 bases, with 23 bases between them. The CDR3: CASTRMAGLLGYEQYF. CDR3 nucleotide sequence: TGTGCCAGCACGAGAATGGCAGGGCTCTTGGGATACGAGCAGTACTTC.

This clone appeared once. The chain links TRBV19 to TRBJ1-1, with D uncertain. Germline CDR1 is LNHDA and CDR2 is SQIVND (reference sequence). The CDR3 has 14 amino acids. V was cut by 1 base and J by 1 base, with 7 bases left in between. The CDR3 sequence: CASSIGEQNTEAFF. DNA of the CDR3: TGTGCCAGTAGTATAGGCGAACAGAACACTGAAGCTTTCTTT.

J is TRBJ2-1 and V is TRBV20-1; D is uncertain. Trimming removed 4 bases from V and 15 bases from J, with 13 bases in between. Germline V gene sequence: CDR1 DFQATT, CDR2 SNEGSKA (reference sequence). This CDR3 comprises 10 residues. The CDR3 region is CSATPPGPFF. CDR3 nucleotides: TGCAGTGCTACCCCTCCGGGTCCGTTCTTC.

As DNA, the CDR3 is TGTGCCAGCAGTGGGTCGGGCAAGATTTACCAAGAGACCCAGTACTTC. Translation: CASSGSGKIYQETQYF. The chain carries TRBV25-1 and TRBJ2-5; D not resolved. The CDR3 totals 16 residues. The germline V gene has CDR1 MGHDK and CDR2 SYGVNS. V was pared by 4 bases and J by 0 bases, with 15 bases between.